The 19 T cell receptor beta chains reported below all come from one sample, sequenced in a study of CXCR3-negative and CXCR3-positive naive CD8 T cells. The libraries of TRB cDNA were prepared using 5' RACE with UMI labels. TCRdb reworked the 5' RACE reads into one entry per CDR3 protein, no DNA. The specimen's table records some 130,000 distinct CDR3 sequences. Sequencing was done on a sample of naive CXCR3- CD8+ T cells from blood. Documented subset: CD45RO-CCR7+CD27+CD95- naive CD8+ T cells lacking CXCR3 (TNR3-). These receptors originate from a human donor in good health. Some clones in this sample may be carry-over from other donors' samples.

This chain links TRBV7-9 with TRBJ2-2; the TCRdb D gene call, TRBD2, has no DNA to confirm it. Germline V CDR1 and CDR2: SEHNR, FQNEAQ (reference sequence). This CDR3 comprises 14 residues. The CDR3 region is CASSRTSGDPKLFF.

CDR3 sequence: CASSLEGGWDEQYF. The chain combines TRBV5-1 with TRBJ2-7; the TCRdb D gene call, TRBD1, has no DNA to confirm it. CDR3 length: 14 amino acids. The germline CDR1 and CDR2 sequences are SGHRS and YFSETQ.

The chain's CDR3 is CASSITGGAGANVLTF. The chain links TRBV9 to TRBJ2-6; TCRdb outputs TRBD1, but without DNA this stays unchecked. Per the germline V gene, CDR1 is SGDLS and CDR2 is YYNGEE. The CDR3 length is 16 residues.

The chain has TRBV9 and TRBJ1-1; without DNA, the TCRdb call of TRBD1 cannot be checked. Germline V gives CDR1 SGDLS, CDR2 YYNGEE. The CDR3 runs to 16 residues. The CDR3 loop reads CASSPRSTGWNTEAFF.

The chain uses TRBV5-6 and TRBJ2-7; TCRdb designates TRBD2, a call that cannot be tested without DNA. Germline CDR1 reads SGHDT; CDR2 reads YYEEEE. The CDR3 contains 14 residues. The CDR3 protein is CASSPGLPSYEQYF.

The rearrangement uses TRBV20-1 and TRBJ2-3; TCRdb's D call of TRBD2 is untestable without DNA. The CDR3 runs to 16 residues. Germline CDR1 DFQATT, CDR2 SNEGSKA (reference sequence). This CDR3 is CSARDRGSGESDTQYF.

This sequence joins TRBV7-8 and TRBJ2-7; TCRdb returns TRBD1, unconfirmable since there is no DNA. Germline loops: CDR1 SGHVS, CDR2 FQNEAQ. The CDR3 spans 14 residues. CDR3 residues: CASSLIQGSYEQYF.

The rearrangement uses TRBV9 and TRBJ2-3; TCRdb returns TRBD1, unconfirmable since there is no DNA. Germline V gene sequence: CDR1 SGDLS, CDR2 YYNGEE. This CDR3 spans 17 amino acids. The CDR3 sequence: CASSLIPGQKSTDTQYF.

CDR3 sequence: CSAEDRGKGETQYF. This sequence joins TRBV20-1 and TRBJ2-5; TCRdb reports TRBD1, a call that lacks DNA to check it against. This CDR3 is built from 14 residues. In germline, CDR1 is DFQATT, CDR2 SNEGSKA (reference sequence).

The rearrangement joins TRBV12-3 or TRBV12-4 to TRBJ1-1; TCRdb names TRBD1, which stays unverified in the absence of DNA. The CDR3 sequence is 13 residues long. This chain's CDR3 is CATRPGLNTEAFF.

This chain connects TRBV5-6 to TRBJ2-2; TCRdb indicates TRBD1, and absent DNA this call remains unverified. Germline loops: CDR1 SGHDT, CDR2 YYEEEE. The CDR3 has 17 amino acids. The CDR3 loop is CASSSQRGGANTGELFF.

This chain joins TRBV29-1 and TRBJ2-7. In germline, CDR1 is SQVTM, CDR2 ANQGSEA. The CDR3 is 11 residues long. This chain's CDR3 is CSVGSAYEQYF.

This chain connects TRBV4-3 to TRBJ2-6; TCRdb outputs TRBD1, but without DNA this stays unchecked. This CDR3 spans 20 amino acids. CDR1 and CDR2 (germline): LGHNA, YSLEER. The CDR3 reads CASSQVLPGQGFSGANVLTF.

The chain couples TRBV4-3 to TRBJ2-5. The CDR3 covers 15 residues. CDR1 and CDR2 from the germline V gene are LGHNA and YSLEER. The CDR3 is CASSQDTAEQETQYF.

The rearrangement joins TRBV6-5 to TRBJ2-5; TCRdb proposes TRBD2, but this gene call is untestable without DNA. The germline V gene encodes CDR1 MNHEY and CDR2 SVGAGI. This CDR3 contains 16 residues. CDR3 sequence reads: CASSFTLSGREETQYF.

The chain couples TRBV28 to TRBJ1-5. Germline-derived CDR1 and CDR2 are MDHEN and SYDVKM. This CDR3 has 14 amino acids. This CDR3 reads CASSLGSLNQPQHF.

V usage is TRBV15 and J usage is TRBJ2-2; without DNA, the TCRdb call of TRBD2 cannot be checked. The CDR3 is 15 amino acids. CDR1 is LNHNV, CDR2 YYDKDF, per germline (reference sequence). The CDR3: CATSSSGSNTGELFF.

The chain has TRBV12-3 or TRBV12-4 and TRBJ2-1. The CDR3 has 14 amino acids. CDR3 protein: CASSSTESYNEQFF.

This sequence joins TRBV25-1 and TRBJ2-2. The CDR3 runs 16 residues. CDR1 is MGHDK, CDR2 SYGVNS, per germline. The CDR3 loop is CASSEFMTDNTGELFF.